These T cell receptor beta chains were read from a single sample in a study of CD8+CD57+ T cells in acquired aplastic anemia. TCRdb analysed the reads with MiXCR anew, one entry per CDR3 protein. The data hold fewer than 200,000 distinct CDR3 sequences, with roughly 45% observed a single time. The sample consisted of sorted CD4+, CD8+, or CD8+CD57+ T cells (not recorded which) from PBMCs. Receptors originate from a human donor in good health. The CDR3 runs from the conserved cysteine through the conserved F or W. Fields, in order: clone size, D gene, V gene, J gene, CDR3 protein, CDR3 DNA. A D gene is named only where the DNA matches it firmly. The size of a clone is reported for some rows only, either as once, few or many, or as a class for expanded clones.

.,.,TRBV9,TRBJ1-1,CASSESVGFTEAFF,TGTGCCAGCAGCGAGTCGGTTGGGTTCACTGAAGCTTTCTTT
.,.,TRBV11-3,TRBJ1-2,CASSLSGAGSGYTF,TGTGCCAGCAGCTTGTCTGGGGCAGGGAGTGGCTACACCTTC
.,.,TRBV10-3,TRBJ2-3,CAITGTLPTDTQYF,TGTGCCATCACCGGGACTTTGCCCACAGATACGCAGTATTTT
.,TRBD1,TRBV25-1,TRBJ2-5,CASSGDREQETQYF,TGTGCCAGCAGTGGGGACAGGGAGCAAGAGACCCAGTACTTC
.,.,TRBV2,TRBJ2-7,CASSEGTPFHEQYF,TGTGCCAGCAGTGAAGGGACTCCCTTCCACGAGCAGTACTTC
.,.,TRBV2,TRBJ1-6,CASSERAGNSPLHF,TGTGCCAGCAGTGAGAGGGCAGGCAATTCACCCCTCCACTTT
many,TRBD1,TRBV11-1,TRBJ2-1,CASSSWTGEHYNEQFF,TGTGCCAGCAGCTCTTGGACAGGGGAACACTACAATGAGCAGTTCTTC
.,TRBD1,TRBV29-1,TRBJ1-2,CSARGLQGYTF,TGCAGCGCAAGGGGGCTACAAGGCTACACCTTC
.,.,TRBV29-1,TRBJ2-5,CSVAGRETQYF,TGCAGCGTTGCAGGGCGGGAGACCCAGTACTTC
few,TRBD2,TRBV18,TRBJ2-1,CASSPLAGTNEQFF,TGTGCCAGCTCACCCCTAGCGGGGACCAATGAGCAGTTCTTC
many,TRBD1,TRBV12-3/TRBV12-4,TRBJ2-1,CASSPGQLYNEQFF,TGTGCCAGCAGTCCGGGACAGCTGTACAATGAGCAGTTCTTC
.,.,TRBV6-2/TRBV6-3,TRBJ1-1,CASSPPGGRTEAFF,TGTGCCAGCAGCCCTCCGGGGGGGCGGACTGAAGCTTTCTTT
.,.,TRBV19,TRBJ2-3,CASRLNVAETQYF,TGTGCCAGTAGACTAAATGTGGCAGAAACGCAGTATTTT
.,.,TRBV25-1,TRBJ2-5,CASSDLTGDLRQETQYF,TGTGCCAGCAGTGACCTGACAGGCGACCTCCGACAAGAGACCCAGTACTTC
many,.,TRBV19,TRBJ2-5,CASSIAQYQETQYF,TGTGCCAGTAGTATAGCACAGTACCAAGAGACCCAGTACTTC
few,.,TRBV5-8,TRBJ2-5,CASADRGAGTQYF,TGTGCCAGCGCTGACAGAGGGGCGGGGACCCAGTACTTC
.,.,TRBV6-1,TRBJ2-1,CASTLGREQFF,TGTGCCAGCACCCTGGGCCGTGAGCAGTTCTTC
.,TRBD2,TRBV7-8,TRBJ2-3,CASSPTSGHTDTQYF,TGTGCCAGCAGCCCGACTAGCGGGCACACAGATACGCAGTATTTT
many,TRBD1,TRBV20-1,TRBJ1-5,CSALHGQGQNQPQHF,TGCAGTGCCCTGCACGGACAGGGACAGAATCAGCCCCAGCATTTT
many,TRBD2,TRBV7-6,TRBJ2-3,CASSLVTGGGKTDTQYF,TGTGCCAGCAGCTTAGTGACGGGCGGGGGGAAAACAGATACGCAGTATTTT
many,.,TRBV19,TRBJ1-1,CASTPTLPNTEAFF,TGTGCCAGTACTCCGACACTACCCAACACTGAAGCTTTCTTT
many,.,TRBV20-1,TRBJ2-5,CSASGGRETQYF,TGCAGTGCTAGTGGCGGACGGGAGACCCAGTACTTC
.,.,TRBV6-1,TRBJ2-7,CATRAGAYEQYF,TGTGCCACCCGCGCGGGGGCGTACGAGCAGTACTTC
.,.,TRBV20-1,TRBJ2-5,CSAPATKETQYF,TGCAGTGCCCCCGCAACGAAAGAGACCCAGTACTTC
many,TRBD2,TRBV7-3,TRBJ2-1,CASSSGTSGVYNEQFF,TGTGCCAGCAGCTCCGGGACTAGCGGGGTCTACAATGAGCAGTTCTTC
.,.,TRBV12-3/TRBV12-4,TRBJ2-2,CASRSLIGGQTNTGELFF,TGTGCCAGCAGAAGCCTAATAGGGGGACAAACGAACACCGGGGAGCTGTTTTTT
.,.,TRBV3-1,TRBJ1-2,CASMDSFNYGYTF,TGTGCCAGCATGGACAGTTTTAACTATGGCTACACCTTC
many,.,TRBV2,TRBJ2-4,CASAGGAKNIQYF,TGTGCCAGCGCAGGGGGGGCCAAAAACATTCAGTACTTC
.,.,TRBV28,TRBJ1-2,CASSLGRRYGYTF,TGTGCCAGCAGTTTGGGACGGCGCTATGGCTACACCTTC